This TCR beta chain was captured in a study of cytomegalovirus exposure and HLA in healthy donors. With V trimmed by 6 bases and J by 7 bases, 4 bases remained unmatched. CDR3 length: 12 residues. Germline V CDR1 and CDR2: SGHRS, YFSETQ. The PCR contained 60 Vbeta and 13 Jbeta primers. The data were produced by immunoSEQ multiplex PCR, yet TCRdb's version contains in-frame clones alone and is incomplete. The table has roughly 200,000 clones, 70% to 90% seen once. This chain uses TRBV5-1 with TRBJ2-1; 7 bases align to TRBD1. This clonotype was obtained from a woman aged 45-65 years in good health and CMV-seronegative. The sample was PBMCs. The CDR3 region has the DNA TGCGCCAGCACTCGACAGGGAAATGAGCAGTTCTTC. Its translation: CASTRQGNEQFF.